What follows describes a single TCR beta chain. Its antigen is unidentified. This entry belongs to a study of T cell responses to AZD1222 COVID-19 vaccine. Whole-study findings and limits: Females outnumbered males among donors, who were mostly white British; clonal diversity was possibly underestimated.

Germline values: CDR1 MNHNY, CDR2 SVGAGI (reference sequence). The CDR3 extends over 21 amino acids. J lost 4 bases, V lost 6 bases, and 26 bases had no gene match. Only in-frame clones appear in the TCRdb table, and some are missing; sequencing was by immunoSEQ multiplex PCR. The sample records nearly 110,000 clones, about 89% being singletons. This TCR was recovered from an adult in good health. The V gene is TRBV6-6, the J gene TRBJ2-7; 11 bases are a match to TRBD2. Sequencing was performed on peripheral blood, taken on day 0 of AZD1222 vaccination. The CDR3 nucleotides are TGTGCCAGCAGCCCCGGCTGGGGGCGGCCGGGTTTAGCGGGAGGGTCGTACGAGCAGTACTTC. Translating gives CASSPGWGRPGLAGGSYEQYF.